Here is one TCR beta chain with its context. The antigen is undetermined. Vbeta (60) and Jbeta (13) primers were used in the PCR. Assay used: immunoSEQ multiplex PCR; TCRdb lists only in-frame clones, some missing. The profile shows some 84,000 clones, roughly 80% of them singletons. V lost 6 bases to trimming and J lost 1 base, with 9 bases between them. The CDR3 extends over 13 amino acids. Looked up from germline, CDR1 is WNHNN and CDR2 is SYGVQD (reference sequence). These data originate in a study of cytomegalovirus exposure and HLA in healthy donors. Whole-study findings and limits: Prior analysis indicated that the majority of TCR beta V segments exhibited productivity approximately 90% or approximately 30% of the time.

What was sequenced was PBMCs. The J gene is TRBJ1-1, the V gene TRBV10-1, with D unresolved. The sequence was collected from a boy aged 5 to 17 in good health and CMV-seronegative. DNA of the CDR3: TGCGCCAGCAGCCGGGGTACGAACACTGAAGCTTTCTTT. Translating gives CASSRGTNTEAFF.